Following are 16 T cell receptor beta chains from one sample sequenced in a study of blood T cells in healthy people across ages (dated by TCRdb to about 2015). Library prep was done by 5' RACE. Sequencing took place on an Illumina HiSeq 2500. A second PCR of about 7 to 12 cycles was performed with a sample-barcoded 5' primer and a J-beta primer mix. The raw public reads went through TCRdb reprocessing: fastp at Q25, MiXCR clone calling, in-frame beta chains kept. A single entry per CDR3 protein holds the most common genes and DNA from its merged rows. This sample lists 1.2 million to 1.5 million distinct CDR3 sequences; approximately 59% were detected once. The ten biggest clones cover 6.5% to 8% of the sample. Material for sequencing was blood. These receptors came from a man aged 18 to 29 in good health.

The chain has TRBV7-9 and TRBJ1-1; D is perhaps TRBD1 (6 bases). Per the germline V gene, CDR1 is SEHNR and CDR2 is FQNEAQ (reference sequence). Deletions cut 4 bases from V and 0 bases from J, with 12 bases between. This CDR3 is built from 15 residues. The CDR3 sequence is CASSSVQGLNTEAFF. The CDR3 DNA follows: TGTGCCAGCAGCTCTGTTCAGGGGTTGAACACTGAAGCTTTCTTT.

This clonotype was counted many times. The chain uses TRBV27 and TRBJ2-2; D not resolved. The CDR3 is 12 amino acids. Germline CDR1 MNHEY, CDR2 SMNVEV (reference sequence). Deletions cut 4 bases from V and 5 bases from J, with 5 bases between. CDR3 sequence (DNA): TGTGCCAGCAGTTCCACAACCGGGGAGCTGTTTTTT. Its protein product is CASSSTTGELFF.

This chain links TRBV27 with TRBJ2-1, with 13 bases lining up with TRBD2. CDR3 length equals 14 residues. Germline trimming cut 6 bases from V and 8 bases from J; bases unmatched to any gene: 4. CDR1 is MNHEY and CDR2 is SMNVEV in the germline V gene (reference sequence). CDR3 protein: CASRVLAGGYEQFF. CDR3 DNA sequence: TGTGCCAGCAGAGTACTAGCGGGGGGGTATGAGCAGTTCTTC.

The V gene is TRBV15, the J gene TRBJ2-3, with D possibly TRBD2 on 5 matching bases. The germline gives CDR1 LNHNV, CDR2 YYDKDF (reference sequence). CDR3 length equals 14 residues. V was clipped by 0 bases and J by 4 bases, with 8 bases between them. As DNA, the CDR3 is TGTGCCACCAGCAGAGATCCTAGCTCAGATACGCAGTATTTT. Amino acid sequence: CATSRDPSSDTQYF.

The rearrangement links TRBV28 to TRBJ1-2, with TRBD1 matching over 8 bases. Germline-derived CDR1 and CDR2 are MDHEN and SYDVKM. V trimming: 6 bases; J trimming: 3 bases; junction bases outside the gene matches: 6. The CDR3 spans 14 residues. The CDR3 sequence: CASRTGDPYYGYTF. The CDR3 bases are TGTGCCAGCAGGACAGGGGATCCATACTATGGCTACACCTTC.

CDR3 protein: CASSLGGGGPVSYEQYF. In DNA form, the CDR3 reads TGTGCCAGCAGCTTAGGGGGCGGGGGACCGGTCTCCTACGAGCAGTACTTC. The V and J genes are TRBV7-9 and TRBJ2-7, with 7 bases matching TRBD2. Germline values: CDR1 SEHNR, CDR2 FQNEAQ (reference sequence). The V segment lost 1 base and the J segment 0 bases; nucleotides outside the gene matches: 9. The CDR3 length is 17 residues.

This rearrangement joins TRBV6-4 to TRBJ2-3; D tentatively reads TRBD1 or TRBD2 (6 bases each). Germline V lookup: CDR1 MRHNA, CDR2 SNTAGT. V was clipped by 4 bases and J by 6 bases, with 11 bases between them. CDR3 size: 13 residues. The CDR3 region has the DNA TGTGCCAGCAGTGTCACAGGGAGGGATACGCAGTATTTT. Encoded protein: CASSVTGRDTQYF.

As to this clonotype: A read error may account for a junction end that differs from germline. V and J are TRBV11-3 and TRBJ2-7; D gene unclear. This CDR3 comprises 14 residues. Germline V lookup: CDR1 SGHNT, CDR2 YENEEA. CDR3 sequence (DNA): TGCGCCAGCAGCTTAGTAGTTTGTAAGCGCCACCAGTACTTC. Translated: CASSLVVCKRHQYF.

This clonotype was detected only a few times. The chain carries TRBV29-1 and TRBJ2-3, with 11 bases aligning to TRBD1. Unmatched junction bases numbered 4, after V lost 7 bases and J lost 1 base. This CDR3 is 14 amino acids long. Germline V gives CDR1 SQVTM, CDR2 ANQGSEA. CDR3 bases: TGCAGCGGGACAGGGGGCATAGGCACAGATACGCAGTATTTT. It translates to CSGTGGIGTDTQYF.

The V and J genes are TRBV11-2 and TRBJ2-3, with 10 bases lining up with TRBD2. Germline CDR1 and CDR2: SGHAT and FQNNGV. The CDR3 spans 16 residues. V trimming: 5 bases; J trimming: 3 bases; junction bases outside the gene matches: 8. This CDR3 is CASSQTSGSDTDTQYF. DNA for the CDR3: TGTGCCAGCAGCCAGACTAGCGGGTCCGATACAGATACGCAGTATTTT.

This sequence joins TRBV11-2 and TRBJ2-7, with D maybe TRBD2 (5 bases). With the DNA end fitting TRBJ2-5 better, the J assignment may be wrong. The CDR3 covers 14 residues. Germline assignment: CDR1 SGHAT and CDR2 FQNNGV. CDR3 bases: TGTGCCAGCAGCTCGCTCTACGGGGAAGAGACCCAGTACTTC. Translated: CASSSLYGEETQYF.

The V and J genes are TRBV7-2 and TRBJ2-2; 8 nucleotides line up with TRBD2. With V trimmed by 3 bases and J by 5 bases, 8 bases remained unmatched. Germline V gives CDR1 SGHTA, CDR2 FQGNSA. The CDR3 loop spans 16 amino acids. The CDR3 region has the DNA TGTGCCAGCAGCTTTCATCCGGGACTAGGAACCGGGGAGCTGTTTTTT. It yields the protein CASSFHPGLGTGELFF.

This clonotype appeared a few times. The genes are TRBV12-5 and TRBJ2-3; 9 positions match TRBD1. V lost 6 bases, J lost 4 bases, and 8 bases stayed unmatched. In germline, CDR1 is LGHNT, CDR2 FRNRAP. The CDR3 is 15 amino acids. The CDR3 loop reads CASGHRGLSADTQYF. CDR3 DNA: TGTGCTAGTGGCCACAGGGGGCTTAGCGCAGATACGCAGTATTTT.

Only one count was recorded for this clonotype. V is TRBV4-1 and J is TRBJ2-2; D is unresolved. The V end lost 0 bases, the J end lost 3 bases, and 11 bases lay between the germline ends. Germline CDR1 is MGHRA and CDR2 is YSYEKL. The CDR3 runs 16 residues. Here the CDR3 DNA reads TGCGCCAGCAGCCAAGATGTTGCGGTGGACACCGGGGAGCTGTTTTTT. Residues: CASSQDVAVDTGELFF.

Only one count was recorded for this clonotype. The CDR3 here is CASISVRSNAYEQYF. CDR3 DNA: TGTGCCAGCATTTCGGTTCGTAGTAACGCCTACGAGCAGTACTTC. The V call is TRBV2, the J call TRBJ2-7, with D uncertain. Germline V CDR1 and CDR2: SNHLY, FYNNEI. Trimming cost V 7 bases and J 2 bases, with 18 bases left between them. There are 15 residues in the CDR3. Filled out from reference TRBV2 and TRBJ2-7, the complete variable domain reads EPEVTQTPSHQVTQMGQEVILRCVPISNHLYFYWYRQILGQKVEFLVSFYNNEISEKSEIFDDQFSVERPDGSNFTLKIRSTKLEDSAMYFCASISVRSNAYEQYFGPGTRLTVT.

This chain joins TRBV29-1 and TRBJ2-1, with D possibly TRBD2 on 5 matching bases. Trimming took off 1 base at V and 2 bases at J, with 9 bases between the two ends. CDR1 SQVTM and CDR2 ANQGSEA come from the germline V gene. CDR3 length: 14 residues. Here the CDR3 reads CSVEGTAAYNEQFF. The CDR3 DNA reads as TGCAGCGTTGAAGGAACAGCGGCCTACAATGAGCAGTTCTTC.